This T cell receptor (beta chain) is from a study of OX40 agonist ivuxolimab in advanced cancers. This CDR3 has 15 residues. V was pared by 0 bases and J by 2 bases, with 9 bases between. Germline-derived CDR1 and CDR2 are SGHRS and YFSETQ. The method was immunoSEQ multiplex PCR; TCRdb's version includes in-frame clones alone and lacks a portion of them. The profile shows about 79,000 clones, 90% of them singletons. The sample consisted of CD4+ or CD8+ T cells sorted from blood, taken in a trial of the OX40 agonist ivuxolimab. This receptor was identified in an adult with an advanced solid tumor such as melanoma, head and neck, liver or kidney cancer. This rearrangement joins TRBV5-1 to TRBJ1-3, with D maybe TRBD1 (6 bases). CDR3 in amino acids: CASSLAAGAGNTIYF. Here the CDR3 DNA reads TGCGCCAGCAGCTTGGCGGCAGGGGCTGGAAACACCATATATTTT.